This TCR beta chain appears in the sequencing data of a study of blood T cell repertoires in COVID-19. Study as a whole: Researchers got acute and convalescent COVID-19 samples from the United States, Italy and Spain. T cells, B-cell-depleted T cells, or PBMCs supplied cDNA or gDNA.

As originally analysed: By means of reference gene primer amplification, nucleated cell counts were estimated. Some clones are missing from TCRdb's copy, which holds only in-frame ones; the method was immunoSEQ multiplex PCR. V and J calls and clone size follow that table, whereas D and trimming were derived from the DNA. Found here are around 200,000 clones, roughly nine tenths of them singletons; the top ten hold approximately 0.66%. This clonotype originated in a man aged 40-49 years with acute or convalescent COVID-19. The sample was peripheral blood.

CDR3 coding DNA: TGCAGCGTGAAAGCTAGCACAGATACGCAGTATTTT. It specifies CSVKASTDTQYF. The gene calls are TRBV29-1 and TRBJ2-3; no definite D call. V was trimmed by 6 bases and J by 0 bases, leaving 7 bases between them. The germline CDR1 and CDR2 sequences are SQVTM and ANQGSEA. The CDR3 spans 12 residues.